This T cell receptor beta chain was observed in a study of spatial heterogeneity in lung cancer. Between the trimmed V and J ends, which lost 6 bases and 0 bases, there was a span of 20 bases. CDR3 length: 17 amino acids. Germline V gene lookup returns CDR1 SNHLY and CDR2 FYNNEI. TCRdb recomputed calls from the 5' RACE reads with MiXCR, one row per CDR3 protein. The table has about 41,000 distinct CDR3 sequences, about 10% seen once; the top ten hold around two fifths. The sample holds a few counts of this clonotype. Its antigen remains unknown. Specified time point: sample taken at primary tumor resection. No cell sorting; template was whole RNA from tumor, lung tissue or PBMC. Overall study findings and caveats: Ubiquitous expanded tumor TCRs showed up in blood more at resection than follow-up.

This TCR came from a female donor with early-stage non-small cell lung cancer. Material: PBMCs, obtained at surgery. The chain is built from TRBV2 and TRBJ1-2; TRBD1 is a possible D gene (6 bases). CDR3 loop: CASRHSGRQVANYGYTF. The CDR3 nucleotides read TGTGCCAGCAGACACTCCGGACGACAGGTCGCTAACTATGGCTACACCTTC.